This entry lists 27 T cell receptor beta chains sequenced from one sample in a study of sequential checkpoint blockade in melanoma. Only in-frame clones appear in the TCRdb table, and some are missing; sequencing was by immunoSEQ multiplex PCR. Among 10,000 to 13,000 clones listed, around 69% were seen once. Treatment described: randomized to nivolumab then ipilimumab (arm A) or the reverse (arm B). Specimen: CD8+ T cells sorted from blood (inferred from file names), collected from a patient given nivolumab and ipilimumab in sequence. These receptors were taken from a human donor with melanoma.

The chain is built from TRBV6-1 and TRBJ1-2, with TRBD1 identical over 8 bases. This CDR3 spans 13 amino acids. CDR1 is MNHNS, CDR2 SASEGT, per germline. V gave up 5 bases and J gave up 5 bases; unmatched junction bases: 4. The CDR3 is CASSPQGVYGYTF. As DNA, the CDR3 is TGTGCCAGCAGTCCACAGGGGGTTTATGGCTACACCTTC.

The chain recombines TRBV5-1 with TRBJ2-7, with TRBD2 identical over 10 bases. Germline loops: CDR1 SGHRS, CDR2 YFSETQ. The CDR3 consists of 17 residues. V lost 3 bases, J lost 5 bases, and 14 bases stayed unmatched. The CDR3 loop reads CASSYLALAGAAHEQYF. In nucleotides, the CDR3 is TGCGCCAGCAGCTACTTGGCCCTAGCGGGAGCGGCCCACGAGCAGTACTTC. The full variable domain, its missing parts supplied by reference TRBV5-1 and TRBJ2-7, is KAGVTQTPRYLIKTRGQQVTLSCSPISGHRSVSWYQQTPGQGLQFLFEYFSETQRNKGNFPGRFSGRQFSNSRSEMNVSTLELGDSALYLCASSYLALAGAAHEQYFGPGTRLTVT.

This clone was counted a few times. The CDR3, as DNA: TGTGCCAGCAGTTTAGGGGCAGATAATCAGCCCCAGCATTTT. Its protein product is CASSLGADNQPQHF. The chain joins TRBV27 to TRBJ1-5; D may be TRBD1 (5 bases). CDR3 length equals 14 residues. The V gene's germline CDR1 is MNHEY and CDR2 SMNVEV (reference sequence). The V and J ends lost 2 bases and 4 bases respectively, with 9 bases between them.

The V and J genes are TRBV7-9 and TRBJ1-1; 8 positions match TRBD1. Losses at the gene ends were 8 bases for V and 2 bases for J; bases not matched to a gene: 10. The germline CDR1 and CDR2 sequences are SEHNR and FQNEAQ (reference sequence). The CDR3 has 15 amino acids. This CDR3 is CASGIEDRANTEAFF. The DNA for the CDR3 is TGTGCCAGCGGGATTGAGGACAGGGCTAACACTGAAGCTTTCTTT.

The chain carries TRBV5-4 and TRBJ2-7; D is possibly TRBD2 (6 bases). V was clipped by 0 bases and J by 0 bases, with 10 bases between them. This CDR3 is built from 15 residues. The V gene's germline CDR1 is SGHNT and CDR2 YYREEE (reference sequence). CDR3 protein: CASSLGDGSSYEQYF. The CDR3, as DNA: TGTGCCAGCAGCTTGGGGGACGGGAGCTCCTACGAGCAGTACTTC. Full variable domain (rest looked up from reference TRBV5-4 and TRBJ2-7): ETGVTQSPTHLIKTRGQQVTLRCSSQSGHNTVSWYQQALGQGPQFIFQYYREEENGRGNFPPRFSGLQFPNYSSELNVNALELDDSALYLCASSLGDGSSYEQYFGPGTRLTVT.

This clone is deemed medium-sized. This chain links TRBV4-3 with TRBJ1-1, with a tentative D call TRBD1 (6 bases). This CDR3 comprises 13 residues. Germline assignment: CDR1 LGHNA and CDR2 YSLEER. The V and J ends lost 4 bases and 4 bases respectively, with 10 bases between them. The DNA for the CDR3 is TGCGCCAGCAGCCGGCAGGGGTTCACTGAAGCTTTCTTT. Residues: CASSRQGFTEAFF.

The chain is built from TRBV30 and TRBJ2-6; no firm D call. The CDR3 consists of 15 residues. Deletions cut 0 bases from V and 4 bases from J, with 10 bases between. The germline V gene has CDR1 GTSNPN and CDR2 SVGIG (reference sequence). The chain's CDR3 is CAWSVPRWGANVLTF. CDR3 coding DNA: TGTGCCTGGAGTGTCCCGCGTTGGGGGGCCAACGTCCTGACTTTC.

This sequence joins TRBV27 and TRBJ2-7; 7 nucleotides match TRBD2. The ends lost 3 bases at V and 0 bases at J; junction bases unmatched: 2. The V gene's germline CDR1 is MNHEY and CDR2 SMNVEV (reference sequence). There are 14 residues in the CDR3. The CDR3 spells CASSLGGVSYEQYF. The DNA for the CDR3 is TGTGCCAGCAGTTTGGGGGGGGTCTCCTACGAGCAGTACTTC.

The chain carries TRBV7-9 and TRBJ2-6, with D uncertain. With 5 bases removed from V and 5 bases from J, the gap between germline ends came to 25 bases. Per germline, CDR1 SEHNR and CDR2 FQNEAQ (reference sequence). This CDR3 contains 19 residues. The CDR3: CASSHEIYHDKSRANVLTF. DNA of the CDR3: TGTGCCAGCAGCCACGAGATATACCATGACAAAAGTCGGGCCAACGTCCTGACTTTC. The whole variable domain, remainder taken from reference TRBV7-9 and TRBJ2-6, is DTGVSQNPRHKITKRGQNVTFRCDPISEHNRLYWYRQTLGQGPEFLTYFQNEAQLEKSRLLSDRFSAERPKGSFSTLEIQRTEQGDSAMYLCASSHEIYHDKSRANVLTFGAGSRLTVL.

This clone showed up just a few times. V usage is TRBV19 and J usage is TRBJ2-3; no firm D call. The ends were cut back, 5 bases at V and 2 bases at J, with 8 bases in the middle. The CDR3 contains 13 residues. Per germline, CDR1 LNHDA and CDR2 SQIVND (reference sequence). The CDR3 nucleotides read TGTGCCAGTAGTTTGACTTACACAGATACGCAGTATTTT. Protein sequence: CASSLTYTDTQYF.

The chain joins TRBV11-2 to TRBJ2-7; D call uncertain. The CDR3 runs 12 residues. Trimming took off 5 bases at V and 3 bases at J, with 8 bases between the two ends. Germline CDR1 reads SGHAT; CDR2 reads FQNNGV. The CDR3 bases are TGTGCCAGCAGCCCCGGGTACTACGAGCAGTACTTC. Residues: CASSPGYYEQYF.

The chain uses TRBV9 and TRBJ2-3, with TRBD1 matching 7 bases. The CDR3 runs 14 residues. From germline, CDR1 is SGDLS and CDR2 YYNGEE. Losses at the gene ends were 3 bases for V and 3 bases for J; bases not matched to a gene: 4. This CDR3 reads CASSGQGRTDTQYF. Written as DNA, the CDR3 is TGTGCCAGCAGCGGACAGGGAAGGACAGATACGCAGTATTTT. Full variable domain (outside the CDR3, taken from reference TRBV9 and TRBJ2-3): DSGVTQTPKHLITATGQRVTLRCSPRSGDLSVYWYQQSLDQGLQFLIQYYNGEERAKGNILERFSAQQFPDLHSELNLSSLELGDSALYFCASSGQGRTDTQYFGPGTRLTVL.

The CDR3 DNA sequence: TGTGCCATCAGCTCTAGGACAGGGTCGAACACCGGGGAGCTGTTTTTT. Translating it yields CAISSRTGSNTGELFF. V usage is TRBV10-3 and J usage is TRBJ2-2, with 8 bases matching TRBD1. The length of the CDR3 is 16 residues. V shed 6 bases and J 0 bases; nucleotides not matched to a gene: 6. Germline CDR1 ENHRY, CDR2 SYGVKD.

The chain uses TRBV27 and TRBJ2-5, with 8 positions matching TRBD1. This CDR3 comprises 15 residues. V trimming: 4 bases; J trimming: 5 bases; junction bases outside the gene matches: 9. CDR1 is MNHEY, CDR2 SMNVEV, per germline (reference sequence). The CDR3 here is CASSSTTGGYETQYF. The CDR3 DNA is TGTGCCAGCAGTTCTACTACAGGGGGTTACGAGACCCAGTACTTC.

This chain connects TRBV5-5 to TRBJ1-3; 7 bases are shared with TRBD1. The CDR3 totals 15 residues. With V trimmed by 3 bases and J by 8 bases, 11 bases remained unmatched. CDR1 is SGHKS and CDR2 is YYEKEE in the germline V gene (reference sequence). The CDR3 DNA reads TGTGCCAGCAGCTCGGGAATAGGGGGCGCGGACACCATATATTTT. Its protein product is CASSSGIGGADTIYF.

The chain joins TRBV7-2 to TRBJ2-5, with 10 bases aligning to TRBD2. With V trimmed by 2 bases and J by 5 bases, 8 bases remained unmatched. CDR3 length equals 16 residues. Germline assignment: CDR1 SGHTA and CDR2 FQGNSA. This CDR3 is CASSLMSGGAVETQYF. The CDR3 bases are TGTGCCAGCAGCTTAATGAGCGGGGGGGCCGTGGAGACCCAGTACTTC.

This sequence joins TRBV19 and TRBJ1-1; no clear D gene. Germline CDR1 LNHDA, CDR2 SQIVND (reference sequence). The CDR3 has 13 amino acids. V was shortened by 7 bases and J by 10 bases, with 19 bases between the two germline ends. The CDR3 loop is CASTLQGVLGAFF. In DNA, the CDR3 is TGTGCCAGTACCCTCCAAGGAGTTTTGGGAGCTTTCTTT.

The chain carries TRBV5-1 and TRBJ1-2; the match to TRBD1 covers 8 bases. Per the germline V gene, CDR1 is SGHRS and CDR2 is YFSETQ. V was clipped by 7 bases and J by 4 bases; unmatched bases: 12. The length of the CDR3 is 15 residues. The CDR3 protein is CASRRGGQGFYGYTF. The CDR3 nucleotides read TGCGCCAGCCGAAGGGGCGGACAGGGTTTCTATGGCTACACCTTC.

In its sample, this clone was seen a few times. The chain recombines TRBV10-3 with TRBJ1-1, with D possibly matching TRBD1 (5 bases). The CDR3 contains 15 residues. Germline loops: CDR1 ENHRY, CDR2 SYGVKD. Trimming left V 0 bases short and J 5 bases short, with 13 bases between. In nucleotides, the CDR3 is TGTGCCATCAGTGAGTCGGGCAAGGAGGGGACTGAAGCTTTCTTT. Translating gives CAISESGKEGTEAFF.

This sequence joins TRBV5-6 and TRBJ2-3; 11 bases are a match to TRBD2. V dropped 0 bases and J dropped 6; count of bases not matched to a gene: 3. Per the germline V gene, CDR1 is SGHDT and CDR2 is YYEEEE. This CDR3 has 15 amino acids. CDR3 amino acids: CASSLVAGGVDTQYF. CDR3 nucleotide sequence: TGTGCCAGCAGCTTGGTAGCGGGGGGGGTCGATACGCAGTATTTT.

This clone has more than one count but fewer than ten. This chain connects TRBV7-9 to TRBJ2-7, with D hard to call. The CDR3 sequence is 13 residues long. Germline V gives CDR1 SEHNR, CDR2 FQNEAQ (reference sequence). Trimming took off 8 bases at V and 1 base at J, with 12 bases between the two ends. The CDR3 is CASEDDFSYEQYF. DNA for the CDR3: TGTGCCAGCGAGGATGATTTTTCCTACGAGCAGTACTTC. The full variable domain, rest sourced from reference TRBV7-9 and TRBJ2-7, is DTGVSQNPRHKITKRGQNVTFRCDPISEHNRLYWYRQTLGQGPEFLTYFQNEAQLEKSRLLSDRFSAERPKGSFSTLEIQRTEQGDSAMYLCASEDDFSYEQYFGPGTRLTVT.

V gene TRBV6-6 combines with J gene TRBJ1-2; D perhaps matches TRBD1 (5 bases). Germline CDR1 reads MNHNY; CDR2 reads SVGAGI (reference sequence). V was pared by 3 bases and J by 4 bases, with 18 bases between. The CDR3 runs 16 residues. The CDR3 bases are TGTGCCAGCAGTTATAATGGAGGGGCCACGAGCTATGGCTACACCTTC. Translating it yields CASSYNGGATSYGYTF.

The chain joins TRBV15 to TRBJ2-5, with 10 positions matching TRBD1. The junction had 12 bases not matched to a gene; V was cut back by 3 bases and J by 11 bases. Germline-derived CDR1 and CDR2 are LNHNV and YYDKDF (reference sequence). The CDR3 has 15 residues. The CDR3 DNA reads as TGTGCCACCAGCAGTTTTGGGACAGGGGTTGGTGAGCAGTACTTC. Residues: CATSSFGTGVGEQYF. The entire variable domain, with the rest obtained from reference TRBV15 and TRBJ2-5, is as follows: DAMVIQNPRYQVTQFGKPVTLSCSQTLNHNVMYWYQQKSSQAPKLLFHYYDKDFNNEADTPDNFQSRRPNTSFCFLDIRSPGLGDTAMYLCATSSFGTGVGEQYFGPGTRLLVL.

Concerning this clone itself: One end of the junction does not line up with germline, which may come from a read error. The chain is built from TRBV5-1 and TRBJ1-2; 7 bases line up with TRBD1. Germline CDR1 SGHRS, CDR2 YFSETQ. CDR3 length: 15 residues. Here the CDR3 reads CAGSFGRDRQYGYTF. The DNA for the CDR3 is TGCGCCGGCAGCTTTGGTCGGGACAGACAGTATGGCTACACCTTC.

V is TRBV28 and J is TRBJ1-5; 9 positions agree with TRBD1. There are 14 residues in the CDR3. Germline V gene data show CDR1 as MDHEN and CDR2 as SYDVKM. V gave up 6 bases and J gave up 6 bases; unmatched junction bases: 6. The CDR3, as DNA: TGTGCCAGCAGCTCGGGGACAGGGACTCAGCCCCAGCATTTT. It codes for CASSSGTGTQPQHF.

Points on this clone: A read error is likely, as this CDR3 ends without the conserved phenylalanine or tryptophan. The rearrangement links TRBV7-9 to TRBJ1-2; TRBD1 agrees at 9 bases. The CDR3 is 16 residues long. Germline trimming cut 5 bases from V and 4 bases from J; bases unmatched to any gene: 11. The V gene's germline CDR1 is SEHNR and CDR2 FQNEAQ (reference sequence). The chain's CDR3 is CASSRARGQGFYGYTL. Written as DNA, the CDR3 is TGTGCCAGCAGCCGGGCGCGGGGACAGGGCTTCTATGGCTACACCCTC.

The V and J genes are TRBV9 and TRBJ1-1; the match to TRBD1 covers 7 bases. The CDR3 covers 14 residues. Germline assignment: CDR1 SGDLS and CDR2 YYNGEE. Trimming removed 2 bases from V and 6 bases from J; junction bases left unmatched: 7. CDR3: CASSVYGDSPEAFF. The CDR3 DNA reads TGTGCCAGCAGCGTCTATGGGGACAGCCCTGAAGCTTTCTTT.